These 8 T cell receptor beta chains originate from one sample sequenced in a study of metastatic and nonmetastatic thyroid tumors. Via MiXCR, TCRdb re-called the PCR reads. The sample lists under 20,000 clones, roughly 34% occurring once. Ahead of thyroid surgery, no patient had received treatment of any kind. The specimen sequenced was tumor tissue. The receptors here all came from a male donor with papillary thyroid cancer or a benign thyroid nodule (not recorded which). Some clones in this sample may be carry-over from other donors' samples.

The sample holds many counts of this clone. This sequence joins TRBV6-1 and TRBJ1-1, with 8 positions matching TRBD1. This CDR3 has 15 amino acids. Germline CDR1 is MNHNS and CDR2 is SASEGT. V trimming: 4 bases; J trimming: 1 base; junction bases outside the gene matches: 5. The CDR3 loop reads CASSATGAGNTEAFF. As DNA, the CDR3 is TGTGCCAGCAGTGCGACAGGGGCTGGGAACACTGAAGCTTTCTTT.

The table lists this clone with a few counts. A much larger clone lies one base from this, so it may be a read error. The chain is built from TRBV20-1 and TRBJ2-7, with D perhaps TRBD2 (6 bases). Germline CDR1 and CDR2: DFQATT and SNEGSKA (reference sequence). The CDR3 is 15 residues long. The germline V and J ends were trimmed by 1 base and 3 bases, with 16 bases remaining between them. In DNA, the CDR3 is TGCAGTGCTAGAGGGGCTAGCGTGGGGTTCTACGAGCAGTACTTC. Protein sequence: CSARGASVGFYEQYF.

This clone is medium-sized. This chain joins TRBV20-1 and TRBJ1-3, with D possibly being TRBD1 (5 bases). Germline values: CDR1 DFQATT, CDR2 SNEGSKA (reference sequence). CDR3 length equals 13 residues. V lost 5 bases, J lost 5 bases, and 13 bases lay in between. The CDR3 spells CSAPMGGRNTIYF. The CDR3 nucleotides read TGCAGTGCTCCGATGGGGGGTAGAAACACCATATATTTT.

This chain joins TRBV15 and TRBJ2-5; D is perhaps TRBD2 (6 bases). Deletions cut 5 bases from V and 0 bases from J, with 13 bases between. Germline values: CDR1 LNHNV, CDR2 YYDKDF (reference sequence). This CDR3 is 15 amino acids long. The CDR3 nucleotides read TGTGCCACCAGCCCAATGGGAGGATACCAAGAGACCCAGTACTTC. This translates into CATSPMGGYQETQYF.

J is TRBJ2-7 and V is TRBV20-1, with 13 bases matching TRBD2. Germline assignment: CDR1 DFQATT and CDR2 SNEGSKA (reference sequence). After removal of 6 bases from V and 2 bases from J, the junction contained 4 bases not matched to a gene. This CDR3 contains 14 residues. The CDR3 sequence is CSATGTSGTYEQYF. In DNA, the CDR3 is TGCAGTGCCACCGGGACTAGCGGGACCTACGAGCAGTACTTC.

The V gene is TRBV27, the J gene TRBJ2-2, with 14 bases identical to TRBD2. V gave up 4 bases and J gave up 1 base; unmatched junction bases: 11. CDR1 and CDR2 (germline): MNHEY, SMNVEV (reference sequence). The CDR3 is 20 amino acids. CDR3 protein: CASSSRRTSGRRGNTGELFF. The CDR3 nucleotides read TGTGCCAGCAGTTCCCGTCGGACTAGCGGGAGGAGAGGGAACACCGGGGAGCTGTTTTTT.

This clone is deemed medium-sized. V usage is TRBV24-1 and J usage is TRBJ1-2; no definite D call. Trimming pared 3 bases from V and 5 bases from J, leaving 6 bases between. The CDR3 totals 12 residues. Germline V gene sequence: CDR1 KGHDR, CDR2 SFDVKD. As DNA, the CDR3 is TGTGCCACCAGTGATCCGAATTATGGCTACACCTTC. It translates to CATSDPNYGYTF.

In its sample, this clone is medium-sized. The rearrangement uses TRBV20-1 and TRBJ2-7; D uncertain. Germline lookup yields CDR1 DFQATT and CDR2 SNEGSKA (reference sequence). Between the trimmed V and J ends, which lost 3 bases and 5 bases, there was a span of 20 bases. The CDR3 length is 15 residues. CDR3 sequence: CSARRIPPGLHEQYF. The CDR3 DNA sequence: TGCAGTGCTAGGCGGATCCCTCCCGGCCTCCACGAGCAGTACTTC.